One sample yielded the 17 T cell receptor beta chains listed below, sequenced in a study of CD8 T cells in Susac syndrome. When the RNA was reverse transcribed, random hexamers were used with an input of roughly 0.5 to 1 ug. TCRdb re-called the immunoSEQ multiplex PCR reads with MiXCR, one entry per CDR3 protein. This sample has some 260,000 distinct CDR3 sequences; about 85% occur once, and the top ten carry 0.095% to 0.14%. Sequencing was performed on CD8+ T cells from PBMCs. Source of these receptors: a human donor with multiple sclerosis.

V usage is TRBV30 and J usage is TRBJ2-7; D perhaps matches TRBD2 (6 bases). CDR3 size: 14 residues. CDR1 GTSNPN and CDR2 SVGIG come from the germline V gene (reference sequence). Trimming removed 4 bases at V and 3 bases at J, with 16 bases between. CDR3 loop: CAWISPSANYEQYF. In nucleotides, the CDR3 is TGTGCCTGGATCAGTCCTAGCGCCAACTACGAGCAGTACTTC.

The chain couples TRBV5-4 to TRBJ2-7, with 8 bases fitting TRBD1. Germline trimming cut 2 bases from V and 5 bases from J; bases unmatched to any gene: 9. Germline CDR1 reads SGHNT; CDR2 reads YYREEE (reference sequence). The CDR3 is 15 residues long. CDR3 sequence: CASSLISDRAHEQYF. CDR3 bases: TGTGCCAGCAGCTTAATTTCGGACAGGGCCCACGAGCAGTACTTC.

V gene TRBV10-3 combines with J gene TRBJ1-3; D gene uncertain. The length of the CDR3 is 16 residues. The germline CDR1 and CDR2 sequences are ENHRY and SYGVKD. Trimming removed 3 bases from V and 4 bases from J, with 16 bases in between. The CDR3 sequence: CAISEEYPIGGNTIYF. The CDR3 DNA reads as TGTGCCATCAGTGAAGAGTACCCAATCGGCGGAAACACCATATATTTT.

Written as DNA, the CDR3 is TGTGCCAGCAGTCTAATACAGGGGTTCTCTGGGGCCAACGTCCTGACTTTC. Translating gives CASSLIQGFSGANVLTF. The gene calls are TRBV27 and TRBJ2-6; the match to TRBD1 covers 7 bases. The J segment lost 0 bases and the V segment lost 5 bases, leaving 7 bases of the junction unmatched. Germline CDR1 MNHEY, CDR2 SMNVEV (reference sequence). The CDR3 covers 17 residues. Full variable domain (missing parts from reference TRBV27 and TRBJ2-6): EAQVTQNPRYLITVTGKKLTVTCSQNMNHEYMSWYRQDPGLGLRQIYYSMNVEVTDKGDVPEGYKVSRKEKRNFPLILESPSPNQTSLYFCASSLIQGFSGANVLTFGAGSRLTVL.

The J gene is TRBJ1-2, the V gene TRBV15; TRBD1 matches 7 bases. V was pared by 2 bases and J by 7 bases, with 7 bases of the junction left unmatched. The CDR3 has 14 amino acids. CDR1 is LNHNV, CDR2 YYDKDF, per germline (reference sequence). The CDR3 loop is CATSRTGQKSGYTF. For the CDR3, the DNA is TGTGCCACCAGCAGAACGGGACAGAAATCTGGCTACACCTTC.

The chain carries TRBV5-6 and TRBJ2-1; D remains ambiguous. V lost 8 bases to trimming and J lost 10 bases, with 16 bases between them. Per germline, CDR1 SGHDT and CDR2 YYEEEE. This CDR3 spans 12 amino acids. CDR3 loop: CASRIRATEQFF. The DNA for the CDR3 is TGTGCCAGTCGGATAAGGGCGACCGAGCAGTTCTTC.

This clonotype came up once. The genes are TRBV19 and TRBJ1-5; D is undetermined. CDR1 and CDR2 from the germline V gene are LNHDA and SQIVND (reference sequence). Deletions cut 1 base from V and 4 bases from J, with 5 bases between. The CDR3 length is 13 residues. The CDR3 DNA sequence: TGTGCCAGTAGTATAGCACCTAATCAGCCCCAGCATTTT. This gives the protein CASSIAPNQPQHF.

The chain joins TRBV24-1 to TRBJ2-7; D is perhaps TRBD2 (6 bases). CDR3 length: 16 residues. Trimming removed 5 bases from V and 3 bases from J, with 19 bases in between. Germline V gene sequence: CDR1 KGHDR, CDR2 SFDVKD. CDR3 region: CATSASDGRGYYEQYF. DNA of the CDR3: TGTGCCACCAGTGCCTCGGACGGGAGAGGGTACTACGAGCAGTACTTC.

This clonotype was observed a single time. This chain links TRBV28 with TRBJ2-5; no firm D call. Trimming cost V 1 base and J 4 bases, with 10 bases left between them. Germline loops: CDR1 MDHEN, CDR2 SYDVKM. The CDR3 contains 14 residues. The CDR3 is CASSLSPFPETQYF. The CDR3 coding sequence is TGTGCCAGCAGTTTATCTCCATTCCCAGAGACCCAGTACTTC.

The J gene is TRBJ2-2, the V gene TRBV12-3 or TRBV12-4, with D uncertain. V was cut by 5 bases and J by 6 bases, with 7 bases left in between. The length of the CDR3 is 12 residues. DNA for the CDR3: TGTGCCAGCAGTACGGTCCCCGGGGAGCTGTTTTTT. Its protein product is CASSTVPGELFF.

The chain has TRBV20-1 and TRBJ2-7, with 7 positions matching TRBD1. The germline gives CDR1 DFQATT, CDR2 SNEGSKA (reference sequence). The CDR3 is 15 amino acids. V was clipped by 0 bases and J by 3 bases; unmatched bases: 8. CDR3 bases: TGCAGTGCTAGAGATAGGGAGACAGGGTTCTACGAGCAGTACTTC. Translating it yields CSARDRETGFYEQYF.

The chain employs TRBV7-9 and TRBJ1-1; the D gene is possibly TRBD1 (5 bases). V lost 4 bases and J 7 bases, leaving 16 bases between the germline ends. This CDR3 has 14 residues. The V gene's germline CDR1 is SEHNR and CDR2 FQNEAQ (reference sequence). The CDR3 nucleotides are TGTGCCAGCAGCTCCACCCGAGGGGCAGTTGAAGCTTTCTTT. This encodes CASSSTRGAVEAFF.

The sample holds a few counts of this clonotype. The rearrangement uses TRBV6-5 and TRBJ2-7; D not resolved. The V and J ends lost 2 bases and 3 bases respectively, with 11 bases between them. The CDR3 is made up of 14 amino acids. Per the germline V gene, CDR1 is MNHEY and CDR2 is SVGAGI. The CDR3 bases are TGTGCCAGCAGTTACGCGGACGTACTCTACGAGCAGTACTTC. It encodes CASSYADVLYEQYF.

The chain links TRBV9 to TRBJ2-1; 11 nucleotides match TRBD2. V dropped 0 bases and J dropped 15; count of bases not matched to a gene: 5. Germline values: CDR1 SGDLS, CDR2 YYNGEE. This CDR3 comprises 13 residues. CDR3: CASSVVTSGILFF. CDR3 DNA sequence: TGTGCCAGCAGCGTAGTGACTAGCGGGATCCTGTTCTTC.

The chain carries TRBV28 and TRBJ2-2; D may match TRBD1 or TRBD2 (6 bases each). The germline gives CDR1 MDHEN, CDR2 SYDVKM. This CDR3 comprises 17 residues. Trimming removed 3 bases from V and 1 base from J, with 15 bases in between. CDR3 coding DNA: TGTGCCAGCAGTTTGATGGGGGGCTCCCTGAACACCGGGGAGCTGTTTTTT. Its translation is CASSLMGGSLNTGELFF.

The V call is TRBV21-1, the J call TRBJ2-1; the DNA was not used to check the table's D call, TRBD2. TRBV21-1 is a pseudogene segment. The CDR3 has 20 amino acids. CDR3 protein: CASSTRGLAGGTRYYNEQFF. For the CDR3, the DNA is TGTGCCAGCAGTACTAGGGGGCTAGCGGGAGGGACCCGGTACTACAATGAGCAGTTCTTC.

The gene calls are TRBV7-9 and TRBJ2-5; no clear D gene. The CDR3 covers 14 residues. V was cut by 3 bases and J by 1 base, with 9 bases left in between. Germline-derived CDR1 and CDR2 are SEHNR and FQNEAQ (reference sequence). The chain's CDR3 is CASSFPAVQETQYF. The CDR3 DNA is TGTGCCAGCAGCTTCCCCGCGGTCCAAGAGACCCAGTACTTC.